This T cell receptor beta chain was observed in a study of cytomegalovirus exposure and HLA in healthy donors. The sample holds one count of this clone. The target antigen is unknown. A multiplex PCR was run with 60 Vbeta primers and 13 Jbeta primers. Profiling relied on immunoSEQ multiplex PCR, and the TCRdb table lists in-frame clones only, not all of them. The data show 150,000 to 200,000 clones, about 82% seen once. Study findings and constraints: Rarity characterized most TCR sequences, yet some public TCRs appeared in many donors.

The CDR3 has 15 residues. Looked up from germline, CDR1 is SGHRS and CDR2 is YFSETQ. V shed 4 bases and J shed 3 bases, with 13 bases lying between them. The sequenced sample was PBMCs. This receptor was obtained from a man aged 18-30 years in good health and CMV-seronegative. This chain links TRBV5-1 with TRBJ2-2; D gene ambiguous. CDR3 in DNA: TGCGCCAGCAGCAGGAACGGAGAACACACCGGGGAGCTGTTTTTT. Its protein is CASSRNGEHTGELFF.